This TCR beta chain is drawn from a study of CD8 T cells in ankylosing spondylitis. Libraries for TCR beta were made by quantitative 5'-RACE with molecular barcodes. TCRdb re-called the 5' RACE reads through MiXCR, storing one row per CDR3 protein. The sample lists a few hundred thousand distinct CDR3 sequences; around 20% were seen once. In its sample, this clonotype was seen a few times. Antigen: not known. Findings and limits, study-wide: Disease-associated clones were reportedly significantly overrepresented in matched ankylosing spondylitis synovial fluid.

This TCR derives from a male donor with ankylosing spondylitis or in good health (not recorded which). The sequenced sample was blood, either unsorted or a sorted T cell fraction (not recorded which).

CDR3 sequence (DNA): TGTGCCAGCAGCGCAACGGGATCCCGGGGAGAAACCCAGTACTTC. This translates into CASSATGSRGETQYF. The J gene is TRBJ2-5, the V gene TRBV7-8; possibly TRBD2 for D (5 bases). This CDR3 is built from 15 residues. Germline assignment: CDR1 SGHVS and CDR2 FQNEAQ. V lost 5 bases and J 8 bases, leaving 21 bases between the germline ends.